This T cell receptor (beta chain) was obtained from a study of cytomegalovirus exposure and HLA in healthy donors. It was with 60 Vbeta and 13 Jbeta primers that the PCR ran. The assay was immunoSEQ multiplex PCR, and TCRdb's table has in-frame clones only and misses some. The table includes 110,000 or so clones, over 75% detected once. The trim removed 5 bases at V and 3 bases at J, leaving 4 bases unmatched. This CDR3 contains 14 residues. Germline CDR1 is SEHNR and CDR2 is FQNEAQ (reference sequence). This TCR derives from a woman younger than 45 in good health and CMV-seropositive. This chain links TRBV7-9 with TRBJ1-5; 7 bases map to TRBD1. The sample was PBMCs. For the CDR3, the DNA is TGTGCCAGCAGCGATCAGGGGGTCAATCAGCCCCAGCATTTT. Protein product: CASSDQGVNQPQHF.